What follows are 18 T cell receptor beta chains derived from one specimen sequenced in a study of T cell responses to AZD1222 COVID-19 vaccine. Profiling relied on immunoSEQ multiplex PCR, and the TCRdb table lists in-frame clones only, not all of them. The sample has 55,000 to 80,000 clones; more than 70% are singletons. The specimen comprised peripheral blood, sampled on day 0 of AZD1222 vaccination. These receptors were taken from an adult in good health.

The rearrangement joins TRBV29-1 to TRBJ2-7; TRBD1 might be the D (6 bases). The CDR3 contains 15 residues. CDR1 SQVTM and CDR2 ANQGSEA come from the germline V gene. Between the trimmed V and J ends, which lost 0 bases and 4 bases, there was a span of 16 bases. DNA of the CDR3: TGCAGCGTTGAAGATGGGTCAGGGGTACTGTACGAGCAGTACTTC. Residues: CSVEDGSGVLYEQYF.

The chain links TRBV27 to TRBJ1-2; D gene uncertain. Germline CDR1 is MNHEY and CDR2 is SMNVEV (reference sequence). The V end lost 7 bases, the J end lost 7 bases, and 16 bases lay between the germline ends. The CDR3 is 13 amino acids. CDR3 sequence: CASKKGTNGGYTF. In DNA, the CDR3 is TGTGCCAGCAAGAAGGGCACCAACGGTGGCTACACCTTC.

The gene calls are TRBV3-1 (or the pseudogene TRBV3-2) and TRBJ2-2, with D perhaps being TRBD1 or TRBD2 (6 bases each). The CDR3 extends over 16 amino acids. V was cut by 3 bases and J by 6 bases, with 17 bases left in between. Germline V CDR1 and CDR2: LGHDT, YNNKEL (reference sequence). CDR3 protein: CASSHQGGPGAGELFF. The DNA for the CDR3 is TGTGCCAGCAGCCACCAAGGGGGGCCGGGGGCCGGGGAGCTGTTTTTT.

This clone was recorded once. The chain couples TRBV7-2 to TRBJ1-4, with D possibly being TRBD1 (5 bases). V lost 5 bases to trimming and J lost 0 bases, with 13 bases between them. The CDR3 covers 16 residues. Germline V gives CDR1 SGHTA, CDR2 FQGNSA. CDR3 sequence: CASSPGGGSTNEKLFF. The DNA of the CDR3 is TGTGCCAGCAGCCCCGGGGGGGGGTCAACTAATGAAAAACTGTTTTTT.

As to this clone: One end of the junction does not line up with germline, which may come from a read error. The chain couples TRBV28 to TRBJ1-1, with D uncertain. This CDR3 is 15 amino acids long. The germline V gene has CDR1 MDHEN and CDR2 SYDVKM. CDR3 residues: CASSLRTGMNTEAFF. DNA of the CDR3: TGCGCCAGCAGTTTAAGGACGGGAATGAACACTGAAGCTTTCTTT.

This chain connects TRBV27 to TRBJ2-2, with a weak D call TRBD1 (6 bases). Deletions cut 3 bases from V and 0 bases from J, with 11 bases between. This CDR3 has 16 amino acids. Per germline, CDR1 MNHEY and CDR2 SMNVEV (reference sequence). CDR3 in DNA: TGTGCCAGCAGTTTGTACGGGACACCGAACACCGGGGAGCTGTTTTTT. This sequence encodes CASSLYGTPNTGELFF.

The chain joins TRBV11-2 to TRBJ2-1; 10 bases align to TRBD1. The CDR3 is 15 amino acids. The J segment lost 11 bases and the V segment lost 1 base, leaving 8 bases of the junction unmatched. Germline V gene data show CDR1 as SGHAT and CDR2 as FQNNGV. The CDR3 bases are TGTGCCAGCAGCTTAGTGATGGGACAGGGGTCTCAGCAGTTCTTC. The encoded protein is CASSLVMGQGSQQFF.

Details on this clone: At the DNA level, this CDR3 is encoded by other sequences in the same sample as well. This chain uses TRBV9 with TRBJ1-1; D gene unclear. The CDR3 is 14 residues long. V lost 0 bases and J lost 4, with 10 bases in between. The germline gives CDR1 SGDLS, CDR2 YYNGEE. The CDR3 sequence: CASSVEGLGTEAFF. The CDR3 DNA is TGTGCCAGCAGCGTAGAGGGCTTAGGCACTGAAGCTTTCTTT.

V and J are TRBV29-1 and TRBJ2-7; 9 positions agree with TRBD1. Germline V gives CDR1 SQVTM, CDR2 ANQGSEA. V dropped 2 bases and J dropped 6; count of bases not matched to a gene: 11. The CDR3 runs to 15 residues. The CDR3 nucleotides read TGCAGCGTTGAACTCAGGGGGACAGGGCGAGGCGAGCAGTACTTC. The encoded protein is CSVELRGTGRGEQYF.

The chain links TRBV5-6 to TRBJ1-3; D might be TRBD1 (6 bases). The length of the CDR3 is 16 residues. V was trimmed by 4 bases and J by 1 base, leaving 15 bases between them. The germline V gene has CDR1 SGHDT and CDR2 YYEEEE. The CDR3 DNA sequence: TGTGCCAGCAGCCTGGGACAAGCGAGGTCTGGAAACACCATATATTTT. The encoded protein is CASSLGQARSGNTIYF.

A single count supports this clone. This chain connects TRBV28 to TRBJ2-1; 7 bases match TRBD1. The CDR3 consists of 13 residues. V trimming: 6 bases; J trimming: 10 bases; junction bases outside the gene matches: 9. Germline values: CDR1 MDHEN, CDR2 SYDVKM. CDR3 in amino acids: CASSIQGSGEQFF. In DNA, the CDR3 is TGTGCCAGCAGCATACAGGGGTCCGGGGAGCAGTTCTTC.

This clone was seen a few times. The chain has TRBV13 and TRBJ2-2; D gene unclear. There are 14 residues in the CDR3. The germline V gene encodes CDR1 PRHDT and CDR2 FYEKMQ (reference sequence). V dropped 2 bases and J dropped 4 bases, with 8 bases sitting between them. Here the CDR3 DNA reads TGTGCCAGCAGCTTACGCAGACCCACCGGGGAGCTGTTTTTT. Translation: CASSLRRPTGELFF.

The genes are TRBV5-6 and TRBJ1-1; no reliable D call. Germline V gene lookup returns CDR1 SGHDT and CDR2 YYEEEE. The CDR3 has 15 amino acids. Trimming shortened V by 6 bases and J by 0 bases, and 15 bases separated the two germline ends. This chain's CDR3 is CASTSLRGMNTEAFF. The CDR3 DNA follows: TGTGCCAGCACCTCCTTGCGGGGAATGAACACTGAAGCTTTCTTT.

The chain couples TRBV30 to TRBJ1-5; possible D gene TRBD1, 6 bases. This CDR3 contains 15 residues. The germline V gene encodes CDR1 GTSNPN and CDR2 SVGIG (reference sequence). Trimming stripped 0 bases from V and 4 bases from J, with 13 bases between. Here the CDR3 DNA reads TGTGCCTGGAGTGTACAAGGACAGCCGAATCAGCCCCAGCATTTT. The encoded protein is CAWSVQGQPNQPQHF. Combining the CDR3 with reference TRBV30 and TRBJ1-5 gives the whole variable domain SQTIHQWPATLVQPVGSPLSLECTVEGTSNPNLYWYRQAAGRGLQLLFYSVGIGQISSEVPQNLSASRPQDRQFILSSKKLLLSDSGFYLCAWSVQGQPNQPQHFGDGTRLSIL.

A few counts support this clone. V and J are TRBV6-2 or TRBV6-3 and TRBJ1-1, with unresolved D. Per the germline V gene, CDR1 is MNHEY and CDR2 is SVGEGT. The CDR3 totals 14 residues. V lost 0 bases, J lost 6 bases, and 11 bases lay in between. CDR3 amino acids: CASSYSSSLAEAFF. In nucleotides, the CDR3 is TGTGCCAGCAGTTACTCGAGCTCGTTAGCTGAAGCTTTCTTT.

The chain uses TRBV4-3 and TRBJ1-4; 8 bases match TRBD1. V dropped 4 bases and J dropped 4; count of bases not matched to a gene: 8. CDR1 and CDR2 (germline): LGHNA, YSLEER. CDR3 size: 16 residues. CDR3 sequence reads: CASSPLQGVDNEKLFF. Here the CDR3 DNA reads TGCGCCAGCAGCCCGCTACAGGGGGTAGATAATGAAAAACTGTTTTTT.

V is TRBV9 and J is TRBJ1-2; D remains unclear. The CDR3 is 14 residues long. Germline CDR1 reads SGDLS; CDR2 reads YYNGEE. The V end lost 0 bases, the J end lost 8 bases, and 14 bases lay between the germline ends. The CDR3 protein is CASSVGMKEWGYTF. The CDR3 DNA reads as TGTGCCAGCAGCGTAGGGATGAAAGAGTGGGGCTACACCTTC.

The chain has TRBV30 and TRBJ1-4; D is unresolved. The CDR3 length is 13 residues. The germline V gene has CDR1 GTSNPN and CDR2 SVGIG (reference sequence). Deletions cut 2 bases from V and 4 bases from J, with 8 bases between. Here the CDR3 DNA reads TGTGCCTGGAGTAGGAGTGGTAATGAAAAACTGTTTTTT. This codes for CAWSRSGNEKLFF.